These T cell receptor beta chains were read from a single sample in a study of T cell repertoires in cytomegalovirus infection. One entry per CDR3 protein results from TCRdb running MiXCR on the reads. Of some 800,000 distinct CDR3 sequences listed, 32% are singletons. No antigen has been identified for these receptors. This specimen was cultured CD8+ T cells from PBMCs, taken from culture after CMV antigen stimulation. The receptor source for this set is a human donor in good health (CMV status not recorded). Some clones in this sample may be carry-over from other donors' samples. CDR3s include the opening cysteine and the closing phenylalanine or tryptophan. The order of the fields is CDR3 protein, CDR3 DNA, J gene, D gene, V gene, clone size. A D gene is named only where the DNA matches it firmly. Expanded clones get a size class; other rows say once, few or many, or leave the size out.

CATSRDPGGETQYF	TGTGCCACCAGCAGAGATCCGGGCGGAGAGACCCAGTACTTC	TRBJ2-5	-	TRBV15	few
CASSQAEGLDREGYEQFF	TGCGCCAGCAGCCAAGCGGAGGGCTTGGACAGGGAGGGTTATGAGCAGTTCTTC	TRBJ2-1	-	TRBV4-1	-
CASSSRRDGSDRTDTQYF	TGTGCCAGCAGCTCCCGAAGGGACGGGTCGGATCGCACAGATACGCAGTATTTT	TRBJ2-3	-	TRBV7-6	many
CASSPGTDYLHTF	TGTGCCAGCAGCCCCGGGACCGACTACCTTCACACCTTC	TRBJ1-2	-	TRBV12-3/TRBV12-4	few
CASSQDKSQNYGYTF	TGCGCCAGCAGCCAAGATAAATCGCAGAACTATGGCTACACCTTC	TRBJ1-2	-	TRBV4-3	few
CSAWEDRDGLEGYTF	TGCAGTGCTTGGGAGGACAGGGACGGACTCGAAGGCTACACCTTC	TRBJ1-2	TRBD1	TRBV20-1	-
CASSTAGGSGNTIYF	TGTGCCAGCAGCACGGCGGGAGGTTCTGGAAACACCATATATTTT	TRBJ1-3	-	TRBV7-6	few
CASSPVENTEAFF	TGTGCCAGCAGCCCAGTGGAGAACACTGAAGCTTTCTTT	TRBJ1-1	-	TRBV28	-
CASSTDRGLYNEQFF	TGTGCCAGTAGTACCGACAGGGGGCTTTACAATGAGCAGTTCTTC	TRBJ2-1	TRBD1	TRBV19	-
CASSQGVRPYNEQFF	TGTGCCAGCAGCCAAGGGGTGAGGCCCTACAATGAGCAGTTCTTC	TRBJ2-1	-	TRBV5-6	-
CASSLDKGRLKAQYF	TGTGCCAGCAGCCTAGACAAGGGAAGGTTGAAGGCCCAGTACTTC	TRBJ2-5	-	TRBV7-2	-
CASSPRQATNTGELFF	TGTGCCAGCAGCCCCCGACAGGCAACGAACACCGGGGAGCTGTTTTTT	TRBJ2-2	-	TRBV14	many
CASSSTPDNEQFF	TGTGCCAGCAGTTCCACCCCAGACAATGAGCAGTTCTTC	TRBJ2-1	-	TRBV27	-
CASSMGTGDTEAFF	TGTGCCAGTAGTATGGGGACAGGGGACACTGAAGCTTTCTTT	TRBJ1-1	TRBD1	TRBV19	few
CASSYQGASNEQFF	TGTGCCAGCAGTTACCAGGGGGCGAGCAATGAGCAGTTCTTC	TRBJ2-1	TRBD1	TRBV6-6	-
CASSPGLAGGLGEETQYF	TGTGCCAGCAGTCCCGGACTAGCGGGGGGGCTAGGGGAAGAGACCCAGTACTTC	TRBJ2-5	TRBD2	TRBV7-2	-
CAGLAGGETQYF	TGTGCCGGACTAGCGGGAGGGGAGACCCAGTACTTC	TRBJ2-5	TRBD2	TRBV6-6	few
CASVLGGQETQYF	TGTGCCAGCGTCCTGGGGGGGCAGGAGACCCAGTACTTC	TRBJ2-5	-	TRBV12-3/TRBV12-4	few
CASSVSDRPETQYF	TGTGCCAGCAGCGTGAGTGACCGCCCGGAGACCCAGTACTTC	TRBJ2-5	-	TRBV9	-
CASKIQARDQPQHF	TGTGCCAGTAAAATACAGGCTAGGGATCAGCCCCAGCATTTT	TRBJ1-5	-	TRBV19	-
CASSPALGNEQFF	TGTGCCAGCAGCCCGGCCCTCGGCAATGAGCAGTTCTTC	TRBJ2-1	-	TRBV5-4	few
CASSDSLDGQLNTEAFF	TGTGCCAGCAGTGATTCCCTTGATGGGCAACTGAACACTGAAGCTTTCTTT	TRBJ1-1	-	TRBV6-1	few
CSARPPGTDVRGGQFF	TGCAGTGCTAGACCCCCCGGGACCGACGTTCGGGGAGGGCAGTTCTTC	TRBJ2-1	-	TRBV20-1	-
CASSQGDDDSGNTIYF	TGTGCCAGCAGCCAAGGCGACGACGACTCTGGAAACACCATATATTTT	TRBJ1-3	-	TRBV4-2	few
CASSPASGGTDTQYF	TGTGCCAGCAGCCCGGCTAGCGGGGGCACAGATACGCAGTATTTT	TRBJ2-3	TRBD2	TRBV7-3	-
CASRRQGVSYEQYF	TGTGCCAGCAGGCGACAGGGGGTGAGTTACGAGCAGTACTTC	TRBJ2-7	TRBD1	TRBV6-5	-
CASSVATPQELFF	TGTGCCAGCAGCGTAGCTACCCCACAGGAGCTGTTTTTT	TRBJ2-2	-	TRBV9	-
CASSQDNGFNQPQHF	TGCGCCAGCAGCCAAGATAACGGGTTCAATCAGCCCCAGCATTTT	TRBJ1-5	-	TRBV4-1	few
CSVNRQGFSSYNEQFF	TGCAGCGTCAACCGACAGGGATTCAGCTCCTACAATGAGCAGTTCTTC	TRBJ2-1	TRBD1	TRBV29-1	many
CAISEDRGGVTGELFF	TGTGCCATCAGTGAGGACAGGGGTGGTGTGACCGGGGAGCTGTTTTTT	TRBJ2-2	TRBD1	TRBV10-3	few
CASRTALYGYTF	TGTGCCAGCAGGACTGCATTATATGGCTACACCTTC	TRBJ1-2	-	TRBV12-3/TRBV12-4	-
CASKGQGSGTQYF	TGTGCCAGTAAGGGACAGGGGAGTGGGACGCAGTATTTT	TRBJ2-3	TRBD1	TRBV19	-
CASSSLYRDTSNYGYTF	TGTGCCAGCAGCTCACTATACCGGGACACCTCTAACTATGGCTACACCTTC	TRBJ1-2	-	TRBV7-4	-